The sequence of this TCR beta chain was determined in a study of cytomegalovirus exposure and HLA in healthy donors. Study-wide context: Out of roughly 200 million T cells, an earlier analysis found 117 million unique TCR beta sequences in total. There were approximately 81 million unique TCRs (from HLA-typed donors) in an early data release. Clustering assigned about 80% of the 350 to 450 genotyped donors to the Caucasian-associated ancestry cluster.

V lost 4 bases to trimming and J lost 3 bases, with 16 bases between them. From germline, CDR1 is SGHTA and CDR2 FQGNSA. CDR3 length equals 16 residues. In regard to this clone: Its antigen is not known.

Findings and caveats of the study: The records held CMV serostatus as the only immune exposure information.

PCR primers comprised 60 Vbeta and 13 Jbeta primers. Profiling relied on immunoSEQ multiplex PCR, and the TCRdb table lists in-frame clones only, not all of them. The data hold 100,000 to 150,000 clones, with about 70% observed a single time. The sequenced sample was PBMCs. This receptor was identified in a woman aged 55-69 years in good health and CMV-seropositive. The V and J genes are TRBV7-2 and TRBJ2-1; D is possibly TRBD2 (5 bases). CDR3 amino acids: CASSSLERPFYNEQFF. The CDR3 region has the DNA TGTGCCAGCAGCTCCCTGGAGCGGCCTTTCTACAATGAGCAGTTCTTC.